These 20 T cell receptor beta chains were sequenced from one sample in a study of shared clonotypes between healthy human individuals (dated by TCRdb to about 2020). Libraries were built with the immunoSEQ multiplex PCR assay. TCRdb's version of the immuneACCESS table is confined to in-frame rearrangements and falls short of the full clone set. An unresolved V gene accounts for under half of the shortfall where checked; the remainder is of unknown origin. The table for this sample lists 2 million to 2.5 million clones; 95% of them were counted only once. The ten largest make up around 0.13% of the sample. The specimen sequenced was naive CD4+ T cells sorted from blood. Per the publication, the cell subset or site label means: CD45RA+ positively selected. The source of these receptors is a man younger than 35 in good health.

The chain uses TRBV12-5 and TRBJ2-7; TRBD1 agrees at 10 bases. The CDR3 is 14 amino acids. Germline V gene lookup returns CDR1 LGHNT and CDR2 FRNRAP. V was pared by 6 bases and J by 5 bases, with 7 bases of the junction left unmatched. This CDR3 reads CASGLGTGANEQYF. Here the CDR3 DNA reads TGTGCTAGTGGGCTAGGGACAGGGGCTAACGAGCAGTACTTC.

The genes are TRBV2 and TRBJ2-5; D possibly corresponds to TRBD1 (6 bases). Deletions cut 6 bases from V and 5 bases from J, with 13 bases between. This CDR3 has 13 amino acids. CDR1 is SNHLY, CDR2 FYNNEI, per germline. CDR3 protein: CASRAGVGETQYF. The CDR3 DNA is TGTGCCAGCAGAGCAGGGGTTGGGGAGACCCAGTACTTC.

The CDR3 DNA follows: TGTGCCAGCTCAACAGAGAACTATGGCTACACCTTC. It is translated as CASSTENYGYTF. This rearrangement joins TRBV18 to TRBJ1-2, with no clear D. V lost 5 bases to trimming and J lost 2 bases, with 6 bases between them. CDR1 and CDR2 from the germline V gene are KGHSH and LQKENI. CDR3 length equals 12 residues.

As to this clone: Other DNA sequences in this sample translate to the same CDR3. This chain links TRBV5-1 with TRBJ2-5; unclear D gene. Germline-derived CDR1 and CDR2 are SGHRS and YFSETQ. The CDR3 has 13 amino acids. V shed 4 bases and J shed 5 bases, with 12 bases lying between them. CDR3 sequence reads: CASSPGLRETQYF. Here the CDR3 DNA reads TGCGCCAGCAGCCCCGGGCTACGGGAGACCCAGTACTTC.

The J gene is TRBJ2-1, the V gene TRBV6-1, with a possible D match to TRBD2 (6 bases). CDR3 size: 13 residues. Germline lookup yields CDR1 MNHNS and CDR2 SASEGT. The V gene lost 6 bases and the J gene lost 4 bases, with 10 bases spanning the gap. The CDR3 here is CASRVGGYNEQFF. DNA of the CDR3: TGTGCCAGCAGGGTGGGGGGTTACAATGAGCAGTTCTTC.

The genes are TRBV30 and TRBJ1-6; TRBD1 is a possible D gene (6 bases). The CDR3 length is 13 residues. The germline V gene encodes CDR1 GTSNPN and CDR2 SVGIG (reference sequence). The V gene lost 4 bases and the J gene lost 7 bases, with 11 bases spanning the gap. Here the CDR3 reads CAWIGTPNSPLHF. CDR3 sequence (DNA): TGTGCCTGGATCGGGACACCCAATTCACCCCTCCACTTT.

The genes are TRBV4-1 and TRBJ2-6; weak D call: TRBD1 (7 bases). Germline V gene data show CDR1 as MGHRA and CDR2 as YSYEKL. This CDR3 region has 20 residues. V lost 1 base to trimming and J lost 2 bases, with 21 bases between them. This CDR3 reads CASSQVPIRQGGPGANVLTF. DNA of the CDR3: TGCGCCAGCAGCCAAGTCCCCATTCGACAGGGAGGCCCTGGGGCCAACGTCCTGACTTTC.

V is TRBV28 and J is TRBJ1-4; no reliable D call. CDR3 length equals 16 residues. Germline V lookup: CDR1 MDHEN, CDR2 SYDVKM. The ends were cut back, 4 bases at V and 4 bases at J, with 16 bases in the middle. CDR3 coding DNA: TGTGCCAGCAGTTCCCGTCCTGGACGGCTTAATGAAAAACTGTTTTTT. The encoded protein is CASSSRPGRLNEKLFF.

The gene calls are TRBV10-3 and TRBJ2-7; 9 positions match TRBD2. CDR1 is ENHRY and CDR2 is SYGVKD in the germline V gene. The CDR3 is 13 amino acids. V shed 10 bases, J shed 2 bases, and the junction held 6 bases outside the gene matches. The CDR3: CATTIAGAYEQYF. In DNA, the CDR3 is TGTGCCACCACGATAGCGGGAGCCTACGAGCAGTACTTC.

This chain links TRBV30 with TRBJ2-4; maybe TRBD2 (5 bases). CDR1 is GTSNPN and CDR2 is SVGIG in the germline V gene (reference sequence). The CDR3 consists of 11 residues. The V gene lost 6 bases and the J gene lost 7 bases, with 10 bases spanning the gap. Here the CDR3 reads CACSTGNIQYF. The CDR3 nucleotides are TGTGCCTGTAGTACGGGGAACATTCAGTACTTC.

J is TRBJ2-7 and V is TRBV6-1, with no clear D. Trimming took off 4 bases at V and 1 base at J, with 8 bases between the two ends. Germline CDR1 MNHNS, CDR2 SASEGT. This CDR3 has 13 amino acids. The CDR3 loop is CASSVEVSYEQYF. DNA of the CDR3: TGTGCCAGCAGTGTAGAAGTTTCCTACGAGCAGTACTTC.

Only one count was recorded for this clone. The chain carries TRBV10-2 and TRBJ2-1; 10 bases line up with TRBD1. V was pared by 6 bases and J by 1 base, with 0 bases of the junction left unmatched. This CDR3 is built from 14 residues. From germline, CDR1 is WSHSY and CDR2 SAAADI. The CDR3, as DNA: TGCGCCAGCAGGGGACAGGGGTCCTACAATGAGCAGTTCTTC. The encoded protein is CASRGQGSYNEQFF.

This clone has more than one count but fewer than ten. DNA of the CDR3: TGCGCCAGCAGCCCGGTTCGGGAGTACTATGGCTACACCTTC. It translates to CASSPVREYYGYTF. V usage is TRBV4-3 and J usage is TRBJ1-2; D is uncertain. CDR3 length: 14 residues. Germline-derived CDR1 and CDR2 are LGHNA and YSLEER. V lost 4 bases, J lost 3 bases, and 12 bases lay in between.

V gene TRBV10-1 combines with J gene TRBJ1-1; D is possibly TRBD1 (6 bases). Trimming shortened V by 6 bases and J by 4 bases, and 12 bases separated the two germline ends. In germline, CDR1 is WNHNN, CDR2 SYGVQD (reference sequence). The CDR3 is 13 residues long. CDR3 nucleotides: TGCGCCAGCAGCCACAGGGCAAGCACTGAAGCTTTCTTT. Amino acids: CASSHRASTEAFF.

The chain uses TRBV2 and TRBJ1-3; D gene ambiguous. Germline V gene sequence: CDR1 SNHLY, CDR2 FYNNEI. V was cut by 2 bases and J by 4 bases, with 12 bases left in between. The CDR3 sequence is 15 residues long. The CDR3, as DNA: TGTGCCAGCAGTGAACTCGGGGTGACAGGAAACACCATATATTTT. Translation gives CASSELGVTGNTIYF.

The chain links TRBV6-1 to TRBJ2-7; 8 positions agree with TRBD1. Trimming at V came to 4 bases and at J to 2 bases, leaving 10 bases not matched to a gene. The CDR3 extends over 16 amino acids. Germline V gene data show CDR1 as MNHNS and CDR2 as SASEGT. The CDR3 loop reads CASSGLDRGRPYEQYF. As DNA, the CDR3 is TGTGCCAGCAGTGGACTCGACAGGGGCAGACCCTACGAGCAGTACTTC.

The J gene is TRBJ2-7, the V gene TRBV7-2; no clear D gene. The ends were cut back, 5 bases at V and 2 bases at J, with 10 bases in the middle. The CDR3 is 13 residues long. Germline values: CDR1 SGHTA, CDR2 FQGNSA. Written as DNA, the CDR3 is TGTGCCAGCAGCCGATACACCGCCTACGAGCAGTACTTC. Encoded protein: CASSRYTAYEQYF.

This rearrangement joins TRBV2 to TRBJ2-1; tentative D call: TRBD1 (6 bases). The CDR3 runs to 17 residues. The V gene lost 1 base and the J gene lost 5 bases, with 18 bases spanning the gap. The germline V gene has CDR1 SNHLY and CDR2 FYNNEI. In nucleotides, the CDR3 is TGTGCCAGCAGTGAAGGGAACAGGGCCTCACTTAACAATGAGCAGTTCTTC. It specifies CASSEGNRASLNNEQFF.

The chain joins TRBV30 to TRBJ1-1, with D possibly matching TRBD1 (6 bases). The CDR3 has 14 residues. Germline CDR1 is GTSNPN and CDR2 is SVGIG (reference sequence). The germline V and J ends were trimmed by 0 bases and 5 bases, with 13 bases remaining between them. The CDR3 region is CAWSVAQGYTEAFF. The CDR3 DNA follows: TGTGCCTGGAGTGTAGCACAGGGCTATACTGAAGCTTTCTTT.

The gene calls are TRBV5-1 and TRBJ1-2; perhaps TRBD1 as D (6 bases). Trimming removed 3 bases at V and 5 bases at J, with 20 bases between. This CDR3 has 16 residues. Germline loops: CDR1 SGHRS, CDR2 YFSETQ. This CDR3 reads CASSYGQQLDRYGYTF. The CDR3, as DNA: TGCGCCAGCAGCTATGGACAGCAATTGGATCGGTATGGCTACACCTTC.